This is a list of T cell receptor beta chains from one sample in a study of T cells in Graves' hyperthyroidism and ophthalmopathy. TCRdb re-called the multiplex PCR reads with MiXCR, one entry per CDR3 protein. The repertoire includes around 280,000 distinct CDR3 sequences, around 13% of them detected once, and roughly 7.9% sits in the top ten. The sample taken for sequencing was blood. The receptors stem from a woman aged 40-49 years with Graves' hyperthyroidism. CDR3s include the opening cysteine and the closing phenylalanine or tryptophan. Each record gives: CDR3 protein, CDR3 DNA, V gene, clone size, D gene, J gene. The D gene is left open where the match is weak. Clone size is shown for a subset of rows, as once, few, many or a class of expanded clone.

CASSQTGVGTEAFF TGTGCCAGCAGCCAGACAGGGGTCGGCACTGAAGCTTTCTTT TRBV3-1 NA TRBD1 TRBJ1-1
CSANGWGSLNTEAFF TGCAGTGCTAACGGGTGGGGTAGCCTGAACACTGAAGCTTTCTTT TRBV20-1 many NA TRBJ1-1
CASVRAGVRTDTQYF TGTGCCAGTGTCAGAGCGGGAGTAAGGACAGATACGCAGTATTTT TRBV28 many TRBD2 TRBJ2-3
CASSHGLAGYEQYF TGTGCCAGCAGCCACGGACTAGCGGGGTACGAGCAGTACTTC TRBV7-9 NA TRBD2 TRBJ2-7
CSVGSTDTQYF TGCAGCGTTGGAAGCACAGATACGCAGTATTTT TRBV29-1 many NA TRBJ2-3
CASSFSGRNYGYTF TGTGCCAGCAGTTTCTCAGGACGGAATTATGGCTACACCTTC TRBV28 many NA TRBJ1-2
CSARGPTYEQYF TGCAGTGCTAGAGGCCCCACTTACGAGCAGTACTTC TRBV20-1 many NA TRBJ2-7
CSVGHRRGQNTEAFF TGCAGCGTTGGTCATAGGAGAGGACAAAACACTGAAGCTTTCTTT TRBV29-1 many NA TRBJ1-1
CASSLTGLSNQPQHF TGTGCCAGCAGCTTGACAGGGCTTAGCAATCAGCCCCAGCATTTT TRBV12-3/TRBV12-4 many TRBD1 TRBJ1-5
CASSRGLAGGGNELFF TGTGCCAGCAGCCGGGGACTAGCGGGAGGGGGAAATGAGCTGTTCTTC TRBV3-1 NA TRBD2 TRBJ2-1
CASSFPTGGYYEQYF TGTGCCAGCAGTTTTCCCACAGGGGGTTACTACGAGCAGTACTTC TRBV12-3/TRBV12-4 NA TRBD1 TRBJ2-7
CASSQNTGGTDTQYF TGCGCCAGCAGCCAGAACACGGGCGGCACAGATACGCAGTATTTT TRBV5-1 many NA TRBJ2-3
CASSWRGEETQYF TGTGCCAGCAGTTGGAGGGGAGAAGAGACCCAGTACTTC TRBV27 many NA TRBJ2-5
CATSGTENTGELFF TGTGCCACCAGCGGGACCGAGAACACCGGGGAGCTGTTTTTT TRBV24-1 many NA TRBJ2-2
CATSRAGTGTGELFF TGTGCCACCAGCAGAGCAGGGACGGGCACCGGGGAGCTGTTTTTT TRBV15 NA NA TRBJ2-2
CSASGTQRVTEAFF TGCAGTGCTAGTGGGACCCAGAGGGTCACTGAAGCTTTCTTT TRBV20-1 many NA TRBJ1-1
CASSPREQETQYF TGTGCCAGCTCACCCCGGGAACAAGAGACCCAGTACTTC TRBV18 few NA TRBJ2-5
CASSDWGTNTEAFF TGTGCCAGCAGTGATTGGGGTACTAACACTGAAGCTTTCTTT TRBV2 many NA TRBJ1-1
CAIGTGKGGYTF TGTGCCATCGGGACAGGGAAGGGCGGCTACACCTTC TRBV10-3 NA TRBD1 TRBJ1-2
CATSGGFGGYTF TGTGCCACCAGTGGGGGTTTTGGGGGCTACACCTTC TRBV24-1 NA NA TRBJ1-2
CSANPSGNYEQYF TGCAGTGCTAACCCTAGCGGGAACTACGAGCAGTACTTC TRBV20-1 many TRBD2 TRBJ2-7
CASSLGLAVNEQFF TGTGCCAGCAGCCTAGGCCTAGCCGTAAATGAGCAGTTCTTC TRBV3-1 many NA TRBJ2-1
CASSQVLAGVDTQYF TGTGCCAGCAGCCAAGTACTAGCGGGAGTGGATACGCAGTATTTT TRBV4-2 few TRBD2 TRBJ2-3
CATSRGGGGETQYF TGTGCCACCAGCAGGGGCGGTGGGGGGGAGACCCAGTACTTC TRBV15 many NA TRBJ2-5
CASSSGGGALTMNTEAFF TGTGCCAGCAGTTCGGGGGGAGGAGCTCTTACCATGAACACTGAAGCTTTCTTT TRBV12-3/TRBV12-4 many NA TRBJ1-1
CASSDRGVQETQYF TGTGCCAGCAGCGACAGGGGGGTCCAAGAGACCCAGTACTTC TRBV7-2 few TRBD1 TRBJ2-5
CASSQDGSSDQPQHF TGCGCCAGCAGCCAAGATGGCAGCAGCGATCAGCCCCAGCATTTT TRBV7-2 once NA TRBJ1-5
CSAPPGPGRNGYTF TGCAGTGCTCCCCCGGGCCCCGGGAGGAATGGCTACACCTTC TRBV20-1 few NA TRBJ1-2
CASSLYPEGRTQYF TGTGCCAGCAGCCTTTACCCTGAGGGGCGAACCCAGTACTTC TRBV27 few NA TRBJ2-5
CASSLIRVENTEAFF TGCGCCAGCAGCTTAATTAGGGTTGAGAACACTGAAGCTTTCTTT TRBV5-1 NA NA TRBJ1-1
CASSYSSGSNTYNEQFF TGTGCCAGCAGTTACTCGAGCGGCTCTAACACCTACAATGAGCAGTTCTTC TRBV6-2/TRBV6-3 NA NA TRBJ2-1
CSADGGNSGYGYTF TGCAGTGCTGACGGGGGGAACTCGGGCTATGGCTACACCTTC TRBV20-1 many NA TRBJ1-2
CASSLIGAGTSGITDTQYF TGTGCCAGCAGCTTAATAGGGGCGGGGACTAGCGGGATCACAGATACGCAGTATTTT TRBV7-2 few TRBD2 TRBJ2-3
CASSLPSGTGNTIYF TGCGCCAGCAGCTTACCCTCAGGGACTGGAAACACCATATATTTT TRBV5-1 few NA TRBJ1-3
CASSRTGTSGSNERFF TGTGCCAGCAGTCGAACCGGGACTAGCGGGAGCAATGAGCGGTTCTTC TRBV6-1 NA TRBD2 TRBJ2-1
CASSELRGGGYNEQFF TGTGCCAGCAGTGAGTTGCGGGGTGGTGGCTACAATGAGCAGTTCTTC TRBV2 many NA TRBJ2-1
CAISESLSAETQYF TGTGCCATCAGTGAATCTCTTAGCGCAGAGACCCAGTACTTC TRBV10-3 NA NA TRBJ2-5
CASGGERGYGYTF TGTGCCAGCGGCGGGGAACGAGGCTATGGCTACACCTTC TRBV12-3/TRBV12-4 NA NA TRBJ1-2
CASSQAGTGLTEAFF TGTGCCAGCAGCCAAGCCGGGACAGGCCTCACTGAAGCTTTCTTT TRBV14 many TRBD1 TRBJ1-1
CASSAGQGALYTF TGTGCCAGCAGCGCCGGACAGGGGGCATTGTACACCTTC TRBV7-3 many TRBD1 TRBJ1-2
CASSFDPGANTEAFF TGTGCCAGCAGCTTCGACCCAGGGGCGAACACTGAAGCTTTCTTT TRBV3-1 many NA TRBJ1-1
CASSETGGRPYEQYF TGTGCCAGTAGTGAAACAGGGGGCCGCCCCTACGAGCAGTACTTC TRBV19 many TRBD1 TRBJ2-7
CASSLESRGSPLHF TGTGCCAGCAGTTTAGAGTCGAGAGGCTCACCCCTCCACTTT TRBV12-3/TRBV12-4 NA NA TRBJ1-6